This record concerns one TCR beta chain sequence. Antigen specificity is unknown. This sample was taken from a study of early T cells in non-severe SARS-CoV-2 infection. Study-wide context: It was bulk RNA from unsorted whole blood that was sequenced, and the chains were unpaired.

MiXCR was run by TCRdb on the 5' RACE reads, yielding one entry per CDR3 protein. Of tens of thousands of distinct CDR3 sequences listed, roughly an eighth were seen once; the top ten hold about 8.3%. General observations from the study: CD4 and private specificities were missed by VDJdb matching, which favored anti-spike CD8 responses.

The specimen was whole blood. This receptor was taken from an adult who was a healthcare worker with PCR-confirmed SARS-CoV-2 infection or an uninfected control (not recorded which).

CDR3 sequence: CASSVRDLYTQYF. The CDR3 DNA sequence: TGTGCCAGCAGCGTAAGGGACCTTTATACGCAGTATTTT. The chain recombines TRBV9 with TRBJ2-3; TRBD1 or TRBD2 may be the D gene (5 bases each). The CDR3 covers 13 residues. Germline V gives CDR1 SGDLS, CDR2 YYNGEE. Trimming removed 1 base from V and 7 bases from J, with 10 bases in between.